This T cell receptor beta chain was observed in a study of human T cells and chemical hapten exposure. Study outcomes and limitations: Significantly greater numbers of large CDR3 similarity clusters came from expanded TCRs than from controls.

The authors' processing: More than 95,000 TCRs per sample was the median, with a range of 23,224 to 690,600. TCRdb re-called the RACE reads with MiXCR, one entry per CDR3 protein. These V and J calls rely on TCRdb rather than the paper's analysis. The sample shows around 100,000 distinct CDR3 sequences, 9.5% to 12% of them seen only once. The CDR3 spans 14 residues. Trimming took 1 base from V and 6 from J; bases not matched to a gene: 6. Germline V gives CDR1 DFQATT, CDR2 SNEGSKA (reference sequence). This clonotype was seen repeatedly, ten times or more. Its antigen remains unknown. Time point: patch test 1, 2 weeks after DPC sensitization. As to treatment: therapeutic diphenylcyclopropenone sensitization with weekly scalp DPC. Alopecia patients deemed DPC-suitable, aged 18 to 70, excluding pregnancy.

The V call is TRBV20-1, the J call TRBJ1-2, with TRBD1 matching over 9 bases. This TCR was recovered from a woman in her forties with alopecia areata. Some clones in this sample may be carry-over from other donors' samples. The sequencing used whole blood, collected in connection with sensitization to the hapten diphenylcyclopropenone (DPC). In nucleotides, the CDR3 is TGCAGTGCTAGAGTGCCCCGGACAGGGGATGGCTACACCTTC. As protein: CSARVPRTGDGYTF.